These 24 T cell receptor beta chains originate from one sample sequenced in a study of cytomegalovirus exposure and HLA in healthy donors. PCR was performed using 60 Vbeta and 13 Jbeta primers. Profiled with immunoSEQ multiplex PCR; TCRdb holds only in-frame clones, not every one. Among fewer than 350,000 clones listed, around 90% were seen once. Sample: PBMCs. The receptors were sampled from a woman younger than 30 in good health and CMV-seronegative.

The CDR3 loop reads CASSLPDRPGYTF. CDR3 coding DNA: TGCGCCAGCAGCTTACCGGACAGACCTGGCTACACCTTC. This chain uses TRBV5-1 with TRBJ1-2; a possible D gene is TRBD1 (6 bases). The V end was cut by 2 bases, the J end by 7 bases, with 12 bases between. The length of the CDR3 is 13 residues. The germline V gene encodes CDR1 SGHRS and CDR2 YFSETQ. Variable domain in full (rest from reference TRBV5-1 and TRBJ1-2): KAGVTQTPRYLIKTRGQQVTLSCSPISGHRSVSWYQQTPGQGLQFLFEYFSETQRNKGNFPGRFSGRQFSNSRSEMNVSTLELGDSALYLCASSLPDRPGYTFGSGTRLTVV.

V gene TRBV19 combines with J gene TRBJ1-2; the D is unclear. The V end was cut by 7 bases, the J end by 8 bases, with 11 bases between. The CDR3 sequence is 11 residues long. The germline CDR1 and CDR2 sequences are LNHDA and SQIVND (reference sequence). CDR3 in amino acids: CASTPGWGYTF. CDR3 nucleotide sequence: TGTGCCAGTACCCCAGGTTGGGGCTACACCTTC.

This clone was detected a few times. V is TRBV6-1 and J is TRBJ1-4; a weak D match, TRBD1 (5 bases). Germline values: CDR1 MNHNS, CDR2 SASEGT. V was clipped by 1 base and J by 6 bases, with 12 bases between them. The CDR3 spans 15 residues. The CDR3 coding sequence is TGTGCCAGCAGTGAAGGGGGCAGACCGTATGAAAAACTGTTTTTT. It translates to CASSEGGRPYEKLFF.

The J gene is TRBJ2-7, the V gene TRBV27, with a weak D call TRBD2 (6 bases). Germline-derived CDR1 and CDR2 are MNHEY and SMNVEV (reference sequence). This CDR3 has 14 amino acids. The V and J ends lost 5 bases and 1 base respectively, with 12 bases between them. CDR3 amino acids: CASSRASASYEQYF. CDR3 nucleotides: TGTGCCAGCAGTAGAGCTAGCGCGTCCTACGAGCAGTACTTC.

The CDR3 reads CASSGRTVNTEAFF. DNA for the CDR3: TGTGCCAGCAGTGGCCGGACAGTGAACACTGAAGCTTTCTTT. The gene calls are TRBV6-5 and TRBJ1-1; perhaps TRBD1 as D (6 bases). V was shortened by 5 bases and J by 0 bases, with 10 bases between the two germline ends. The CDR3 has 14 amino acids. The germline V gene encodes CDR1 MNHEY and CDR2 SVGAGI.

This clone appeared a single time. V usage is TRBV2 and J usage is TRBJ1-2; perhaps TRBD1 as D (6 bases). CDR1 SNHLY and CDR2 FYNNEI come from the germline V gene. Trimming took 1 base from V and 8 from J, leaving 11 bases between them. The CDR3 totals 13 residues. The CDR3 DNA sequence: TGTGCCAGCAGTGAAGACAGGGCGGAGGGCTACACCTTC. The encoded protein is CASSEDRAEGYTF.

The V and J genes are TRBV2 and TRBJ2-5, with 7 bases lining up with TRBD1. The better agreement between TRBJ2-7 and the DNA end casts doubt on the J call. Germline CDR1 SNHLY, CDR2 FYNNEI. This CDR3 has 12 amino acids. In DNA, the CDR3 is TGTGCCAGCAATGTTGACAGGGCCGAGCAGTACTTC. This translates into CASNVDRAEQYF.

In DNA, the CDR3 is TGTGCCACCAGCACAGGACAGGGGAATCAGCCCCAGCATTTT. It codes for CATSTGQGNQPQHF. This chain uses TRBV15 with TRBJ1-5; TRBD1 matches 9 bases. Germline lookup yields CDR1 LNHNV and CDR2 YYDKDF (reference sequence). The J segment lost 4 bases and the V segment lost 4 bases, leaving 2 bases of the junction unmatched. The CDR3 sequence is 14 residues long.

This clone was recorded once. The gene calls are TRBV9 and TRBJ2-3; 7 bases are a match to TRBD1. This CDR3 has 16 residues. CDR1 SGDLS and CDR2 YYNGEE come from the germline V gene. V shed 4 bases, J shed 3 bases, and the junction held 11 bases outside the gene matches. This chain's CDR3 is CASSPKGASPTDTQYF. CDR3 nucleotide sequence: TGTGCCAGCAGCCCCAAGGGGGCCTCGCCTACAGATACGCAGTATTTT.

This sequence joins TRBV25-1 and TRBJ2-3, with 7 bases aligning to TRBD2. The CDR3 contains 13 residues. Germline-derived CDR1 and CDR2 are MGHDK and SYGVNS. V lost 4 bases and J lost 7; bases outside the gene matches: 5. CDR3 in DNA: TGTGCCAGCAGTGGGGGGGGAAGAAATACGCAGTATTTT. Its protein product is CASSGGGRNTQYF.

The CDR3 here is CASSLGSGGPPPRDVLTF. The CDR3 coding sequence is TGCGCCAGCAGCTTGGGGAGCGGGGGCCCTCCCCCAAGGGACGTCCTGACTTTC. The chain joins TRBV5-1 to TRBJ2-6; 8 bases are shared with TRBD2. J lost 11 bases, V lost 0 bases, and 16 bases had no gene match. The CDR3 loop spans 18 amino acids. Germline V gene lookup returns CDR1 SGHRS and CDR2 YFSETQ.

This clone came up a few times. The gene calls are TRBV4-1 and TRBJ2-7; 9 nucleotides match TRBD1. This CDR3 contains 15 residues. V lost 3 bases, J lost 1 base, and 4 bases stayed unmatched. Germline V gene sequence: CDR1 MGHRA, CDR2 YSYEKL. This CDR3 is CASSHVGQGSYEQYF. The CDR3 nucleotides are TGCGCCAGCAGCCATGTGGGACAGGGTTCCTACGAGCAGTACTTC.

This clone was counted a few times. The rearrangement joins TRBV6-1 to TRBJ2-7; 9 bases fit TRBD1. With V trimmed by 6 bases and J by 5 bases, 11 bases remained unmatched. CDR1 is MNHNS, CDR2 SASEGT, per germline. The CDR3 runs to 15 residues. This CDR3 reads CASRPPGTGSDEQYF. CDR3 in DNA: TGTGCCAGCAGACCTCCCGGGACAGGGTCCGACGAGCAGTACTTC.

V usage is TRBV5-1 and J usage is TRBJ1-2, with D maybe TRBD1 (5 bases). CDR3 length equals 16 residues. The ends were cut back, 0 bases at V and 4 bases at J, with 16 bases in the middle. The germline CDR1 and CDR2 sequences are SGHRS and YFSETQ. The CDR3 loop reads CASSLGGRANLYGYTF. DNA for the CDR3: TGCGCCAGCAGCTTGGGTGGCAGGGCCAACCTCTATGGCTACACCTTC.

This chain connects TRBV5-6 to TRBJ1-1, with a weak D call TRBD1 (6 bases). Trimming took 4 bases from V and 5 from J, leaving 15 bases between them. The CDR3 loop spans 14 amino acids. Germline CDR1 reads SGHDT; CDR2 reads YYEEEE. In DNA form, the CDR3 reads TGTGCCAGCAGCACGGGAAGTAGGGGGACTGAAGCTTTCTTT. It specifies CASSTGSRGTEAFF.

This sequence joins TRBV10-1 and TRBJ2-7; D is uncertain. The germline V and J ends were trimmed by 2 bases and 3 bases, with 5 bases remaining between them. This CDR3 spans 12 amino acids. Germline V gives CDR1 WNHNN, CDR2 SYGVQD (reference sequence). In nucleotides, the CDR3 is TGCGCCAGCAGTGAGGGCCGCTACGAGCAGTACTTC. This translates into CASSEGRYEQYF.

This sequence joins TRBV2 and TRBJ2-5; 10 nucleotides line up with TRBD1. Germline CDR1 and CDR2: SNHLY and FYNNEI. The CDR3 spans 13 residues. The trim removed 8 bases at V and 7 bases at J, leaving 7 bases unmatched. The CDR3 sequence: CASHGQGDGTQYF. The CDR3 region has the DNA TGTGCCAGCCACGGACAGGGGGACGGGACCCAGTACTTC.

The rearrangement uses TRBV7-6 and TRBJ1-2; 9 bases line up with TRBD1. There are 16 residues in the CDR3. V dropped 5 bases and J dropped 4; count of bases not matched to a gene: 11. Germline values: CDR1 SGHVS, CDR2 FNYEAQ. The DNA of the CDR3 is TGTGCCAGCAGCACTACCCCGGGACAGGGCGGCTATGGCTACACCTTC. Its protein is CASSTTPGQGGYGYTF.

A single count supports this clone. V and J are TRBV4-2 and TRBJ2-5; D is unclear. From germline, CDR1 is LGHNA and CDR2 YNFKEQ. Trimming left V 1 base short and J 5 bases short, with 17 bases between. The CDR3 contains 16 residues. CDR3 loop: CASSQVSGGLLETQYF. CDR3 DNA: TGTGCCAGCAGCCAAGTCTCCGGCGGCCTCCTGGAGACCCAGTACTTC.

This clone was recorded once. CDR3 sequence reads: CASSSEWGTGGFDYGYTF. The CDR3 DNA reads TGTGCCAGCTCATCGGAATGGGGGACAGGGGGTTTCGACTATGGCTACACCTTC. The chain uses TRBV18 and TRBJ1-2; 11 nucleotides line up with TRBD1. Per the germline V gene, CDR1 is KGHSH and CDR2 is LQKENI. The CDR3 extends over 18 amino acids. J gave up 3 bases and V 5 bases, and 14 bases lay outside the gene matches.

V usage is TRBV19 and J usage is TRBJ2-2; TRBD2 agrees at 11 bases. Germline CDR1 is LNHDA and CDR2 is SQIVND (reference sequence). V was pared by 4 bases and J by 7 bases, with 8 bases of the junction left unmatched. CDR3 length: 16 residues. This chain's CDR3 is CASSNRLAGGHGELFF. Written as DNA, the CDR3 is TGTGCCAGTAGTAATAGGCTAGCGGGGGGACACGGGGAGCTGTTTTTT.

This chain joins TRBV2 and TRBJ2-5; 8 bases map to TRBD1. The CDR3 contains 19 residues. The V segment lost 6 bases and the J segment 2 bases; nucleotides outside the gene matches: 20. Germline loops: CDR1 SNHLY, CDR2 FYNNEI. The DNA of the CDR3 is TGTGCCAGCAGCTACGGACAGGGAGAAGCACAGAAAGCACAAGAGACCCAGTACTTC. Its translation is CASSYGQGEAQKAQETQYF.

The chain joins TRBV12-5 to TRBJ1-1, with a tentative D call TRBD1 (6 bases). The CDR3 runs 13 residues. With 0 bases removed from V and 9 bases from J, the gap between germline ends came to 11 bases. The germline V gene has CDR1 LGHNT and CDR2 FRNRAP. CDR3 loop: CASGLVQGTQAFF. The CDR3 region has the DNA TGTGCTAGTGGTTTGGTACAGGGAACTCAAGCTTTCTTT.

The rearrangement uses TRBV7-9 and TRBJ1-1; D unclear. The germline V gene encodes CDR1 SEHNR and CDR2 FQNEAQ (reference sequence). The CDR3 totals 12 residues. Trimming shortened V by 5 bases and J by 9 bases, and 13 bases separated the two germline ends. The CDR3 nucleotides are TGTGCCAGCAGCCCGAGGGAGCAGCAAGCTTTCTTT. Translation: CASSPREQQAFF.